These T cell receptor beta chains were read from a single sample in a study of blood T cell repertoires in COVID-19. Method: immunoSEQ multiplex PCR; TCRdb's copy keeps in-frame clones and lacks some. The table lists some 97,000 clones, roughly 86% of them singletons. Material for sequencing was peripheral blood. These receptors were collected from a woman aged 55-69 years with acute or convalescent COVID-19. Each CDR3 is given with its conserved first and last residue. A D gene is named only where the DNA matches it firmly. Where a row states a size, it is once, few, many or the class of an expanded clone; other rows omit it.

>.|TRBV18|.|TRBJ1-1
CASSQRQAEAFF
TGTGCCAGCTCCCAGCGGCAAGCCGAGGCTTTCTTT
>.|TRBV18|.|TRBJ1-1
CASSPPGVGEAFF
TGTGCCAGCTCACCACCGGGCGTTGGTGAAGCTTTCTTT
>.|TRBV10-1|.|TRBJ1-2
CASSERRSYGYTF
TGCGCCAGCAGTGAGCGGCGGAGTTATGGCTACACCTTC
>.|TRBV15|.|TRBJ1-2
CATSRPGGEGLYGYTF
TGTGCCACCAGCAGACCCGGGGGGGAAGGGCTCTATGGCTACACCTTC
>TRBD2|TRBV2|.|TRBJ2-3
CASRLAGGPGTQYF
TGTGCCAGCAGGCTAGCGGGAGGGCCGGGTACGCAGTATTTT
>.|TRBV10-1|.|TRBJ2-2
CASRQSNTGELFF
TGCGCCAGCCGACAGTCGAACACCGGGGAGCTGTTTTTT
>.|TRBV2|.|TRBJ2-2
CASSEARGGELFF
TGTGCCAGCAGTGAAGCGCGCGGCGGGGAGCTGTTTTTT
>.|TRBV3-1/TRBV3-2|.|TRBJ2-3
CASSLWTNTDTQYF
TGTGCCAGCAGCCTCTGGACAAACACAGATACGCAGTATTTT
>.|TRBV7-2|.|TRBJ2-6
CASSPNFAGANVLTF
TGTGCCAGCAGCCCTAATTTCGCTGGGGCCAACGTCCTGACTTTC
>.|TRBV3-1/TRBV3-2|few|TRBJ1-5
CASSSGVQPQHF
TGTGCCAGCAGCTCAGGGGTCCAGCCCCAGCATTTT
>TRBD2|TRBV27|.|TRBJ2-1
CASSASGRSNEQFF
TGTGCCAGCAGTGCTAGCGGGAGAAGCAATGAGCAGTTCTTC
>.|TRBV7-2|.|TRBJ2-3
CASSLSMGPDTQYF
TGTGCCAGCAGCTTAAGTATGGGGCCAGATACGCAGTATTTT
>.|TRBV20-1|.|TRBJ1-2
CSARDGGLINF
TGCAGTGCTAGAGATGGGGGCTTAATCAACTTC
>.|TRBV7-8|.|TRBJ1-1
CASSPRIRDRRMNTEAFF
TGTGCCAGCAGCCCCAGAATCAGGGATCGTCGGATGAACACTGAAGCTTTCTTT
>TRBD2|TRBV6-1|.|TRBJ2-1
CASSGGGGSSSYNEQFF
TGTGCCAGCAGTGGGGGCGGGGGGAGCAGCTCCTACAATGAGCAGTTCTTC
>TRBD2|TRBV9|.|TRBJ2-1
CASSPPGLAGATEQFF
TGTGCCAGCAGCCCCCCGGGACTAGCGGGAGCCACTGAGCAGTTCTTC
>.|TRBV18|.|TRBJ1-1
CASSPTGMTEAFF
TGTGCCAGCTCACCAACAGGGATGACTGAAGCTTTCTTT
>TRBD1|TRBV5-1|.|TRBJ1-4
CASSYFPGQGVTNEKLFF
TGCGCCAGCAGCTACTTCCCGGGACAGGGGGTAACTAATGAAAAACTGTTTTTT
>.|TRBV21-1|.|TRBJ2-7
CASSKALGDGREAEQYF
TGTGCCAGCAGCAAAGCCCTTGGGGACGGGAGGGAAGCCGAGCAGTACTTC
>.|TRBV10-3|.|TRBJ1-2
CAIREDRSKGYTF
TGTGCCATCAGGGAGGACAGATCTAAAGGCTACACCTTC
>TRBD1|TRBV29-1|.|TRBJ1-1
CSVLGQPNTEAFF
TGCAGCGTGTTGGGACAGCCGAACACTGAAGCTTTCTTT
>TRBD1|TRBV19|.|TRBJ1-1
CASSMSNWDRITLNTEAFF
TGTGCCAGTAGTATGTCTAATTGGGACAGGATTACTCTGAACACTGAAGCTTTCTTT
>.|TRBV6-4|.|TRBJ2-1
CASSSGPYNEQFF
TGTGCCAGCAGTAGCGGCCCCTACAATGAGCAGTTCTTC
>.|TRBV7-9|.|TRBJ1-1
CASSLAGNTEAFF
TGTGCCAGCAGCTTGGCGGGGAACACTGAAGCTTTCTTT
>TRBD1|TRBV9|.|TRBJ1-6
CASSVDRGNGSPLHF
TGTGCCAGCAGCGTAGACAGGGGGAACGGTTCACCCCTCCACTTT
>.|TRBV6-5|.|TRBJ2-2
CASRTEGFGELFF
TGTGCCAGCAGAACGGAGGGGTTCGGGGAGCTGTTTTTT
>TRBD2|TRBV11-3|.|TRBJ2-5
CASSFNLAGEGETQYF
TGTGCCAGCAGCTTTAATCTAGCGGGAGAGGGAGAGACCCAGTACTTC